Described below is a single TCR beta chain sequence and its context. The antigen remains unidentified. PCR was performed using 60 Vbeta and 13 Jbeta primers. Some clones are missing from TCRdb's copy, which holds only in-frame ones; the method was immunoSEQ multiplex PCR. This repertoire shows around 120,000 clones, around 77% found once; its top ten account for approximately 3.7%. V was shortened by 7 bases and J by 5 bases, with 19 bases between the two germline ends. The CDR3 runs to 15 residues. The germline V gene encodes CDR1 SGHAT and CDR2 FQNNGV. This specimen belongs to a study of cytomegalovirus exposure and HLA in healthy donors. Across the study: Inside one of the first data releases sat about 85 million unique TCRs taken from HLA-typed donors.

Study-level results: Apparent HLA restriction characterized most CMV-associated TCR beta chains in a later analysis.

The clonotype originates from a human donor in good health. Sequences were obtained from PBMCs. The J gene is TRBJ2-3, the V gene TRBV11-2; perhaps TRBD2 as D (5 bases). CDR3 residues: CASTAYDLAGDTQYF. The CDR3 DNA reads as TGTGCCAGCACCGCTTACGACCTGGCGGGAGATACGCAGTATTTT.